This T cell receptor (beta chain) stems from a study of shared clonotypes between healthy human individuals. CD45RO-negative, CCR7-positively selected cells formed the naive CD8 fraction, excluding terminally differentiated effector memory CD45RA+ cells. Libraries were prepared by immunoSEQ multiplex PCR; TCRdb keeps only in-frame clonotypes and omits some of them. The sample lists about 2.1 million clones, 93% occurring once. About this clone: Other nucleotide sequences in the sample specify the same CDR3.

The clonotype was recovered from a man younger than 35 in good health. Some clones in this sample may be carry-over from other donors' samples. The specimen sequenced was naive CD8+ T cells from PBMCs.

CDR3 DNA: TGCAGCGTGCGGACAGGGCCTGAGCAGTACTTC. Protein product: CSVRTGPEQYF. The gene calls are TRBV29-1 and TRBJ2-7, with 8 bases lining up with TRBD1. V trimming: 6 bases; J trimming: 7 bases; junction bases outside the gene matches: 5. Germline V CDR1 and CDR2: SQVTM, ANQGSEA. This CDR3 contains 11 residues.